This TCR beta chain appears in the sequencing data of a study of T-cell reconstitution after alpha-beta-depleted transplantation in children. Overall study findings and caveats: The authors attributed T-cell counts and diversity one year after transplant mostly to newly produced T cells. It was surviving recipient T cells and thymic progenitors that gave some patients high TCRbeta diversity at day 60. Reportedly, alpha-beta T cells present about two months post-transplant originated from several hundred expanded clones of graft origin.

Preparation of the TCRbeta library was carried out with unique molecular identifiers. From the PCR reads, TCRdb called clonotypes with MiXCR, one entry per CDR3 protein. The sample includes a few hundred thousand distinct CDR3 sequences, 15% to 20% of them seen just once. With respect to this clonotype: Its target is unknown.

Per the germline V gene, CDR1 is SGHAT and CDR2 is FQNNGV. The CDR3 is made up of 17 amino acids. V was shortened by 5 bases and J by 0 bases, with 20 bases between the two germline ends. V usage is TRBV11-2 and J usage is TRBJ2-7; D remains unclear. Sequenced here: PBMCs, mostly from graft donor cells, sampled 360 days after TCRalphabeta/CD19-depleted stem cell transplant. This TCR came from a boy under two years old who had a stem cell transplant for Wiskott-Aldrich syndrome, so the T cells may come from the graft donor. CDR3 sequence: CASSPPKGDIGSYEQYF. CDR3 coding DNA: TGTGCCAGCAGCCCACCCAAAGGAGACATCGGCTCCTACGAGCAGTACTTC.